This TCR beta chain was recorded in a study of cytomegalovirus exposure and HLA in healthy donors. Some clones are missing from TCRdb's copy, which holds only in-frame ones; the method was immunoSEQ multiplex PCR. Found here are under 250,000 clones, around 86% of them singletons; the top ten hold about 2%. Germline V gives CDR1 MNHEY, CDR2 SMNVEV (reference sequence). Trimming cost V 3 bases and J 4 bases, with 16 bases left between them. The CDR3 has 15 residues. The TCR was taken from a woman between 18 and 30 years old in good health and CMV-seropositive. The chain uses TRBV27 and TRBJ2-7, with D perhaps TRBD2 (5 bases). The specimen sequenced was PBMCs. CDR3 residues: CASSFYEGVAYEQYF. For the CDR3, the DNA is TGTGCCAGCAGTTTTTATGAGGGAGTGGCTTACGAGCAGTACTTC.